One sample yielded the 32 T cell receptor beta chains listed below, sequenced in a study of blood T cell repertoires in COVID-19. Clones were read by immunoSEQ multiplex PCR, and TCRdb kept only the in-frame ones, dropping some. The sample includes about 140,000 clones, about 82% of them seen just once. The source material was peripheral blood. These receptors were taken from a middle-aged man with acute or convalescent COVID-19.

The CDR3 DNA follows: TGTGCCTGTACAGGCGGGGGCCGGGTTAAAGAAAAACTGTTTTTT. This encodes CACTGGGRVKEKLFF. The genes are TRBV30 and TRBJ1-4; D might be TRBD1 (6 bases). The CDR3 consists of 15 residues. The V gene's germline CDR1 is GTSNPN and CDR2 SVGIG (reference sequence). The germline V and J ends were trimmed by 6 bases and 8 bases, with 22 bases remaining between them.

The chain's CDR3 is CASSLPGTERLSGGSSYNEQFF. CDR3 DNA: TGTGCCAGCAGTTTACCCGGGACAGAAAGGCTTAGCGGGGGGAGCTCCTACAATGAGCAGTTCTTC. The genes are TRBV27 and TRBJ2-1, with 10 positions matching TRBD2. The CDR3 sequence is 22 residues long. Per germline, CDR1 MNHEY and CDR2 SMNVEV (reference sequence). V trimming: 2 bases; J trimming: 0 bases; junction bases outside the gene matches: 19.

The chain carries TRBV19 and TRBJ1-5; no reliable D call. CDR3 length: 14 residues. Looked up from germline, CDR1 is LNHDA and CDR2 is SQIVND (reference sequence). Trimming took 4 bases from V and 7 from J, leaving 14 bases between them. This CDR3 reads CASSTYMVEQPQHF. The DNA for the CDR3 is TGTGCCAGTAGTACATACATGGTTGAACAGCCCCAGCATTTT.

A few counts support this clone. This sequence joins TRBV5-1 and TRBJ1-3; TRBD1 matches at 7 bases. CDR1 SGHRS and CDR2 YFSETQ come from the germline V gene. The CDR3 has 14 amino acids. V lost 5 bases and J lost 2; bases outside the gene matches: 4. CDR3: CASRQQGTGNTIYF. The CDR3 nucleotides read TGCGCCAGCAGGCAACAGGGGACTGGAAACACCATATATTTT. The full variable domain, with the rest looked up from reference TRBV5-1 and TRBJ1-3, is KAGVTQTPRYLIKTRGQQVTLSCSPISGHRSVSWYQQTPGQGLQFLFEYFSETQRNKGNFPGRFSGRQFSNSRSEMNVSTLELGDSALYLCASRQQGTGNTIYFGEGSWLTVV.

V gene TRBV4-1 combines with J gene TRBJ1-3; D is ambiguous. This CDR3 contains 15 residues. V lost 2 bases and J 0 bases, leaving 8 bases between the germline ends. Looked up from germline, CDR1 is MGHRA and CDR2 is YSYEKL. The CDR3 protein is CASSQFHYSGNTIYF. CDR3 bases: TGCGCCAGCAGCCAATTCCACTACTCTGGAAACACCATATATTTT.

V is TRBV3-1 (or the pseudogene TRBV3-2) and J is TRBJ1-6; 10 nucleotides agree with TRBD1. Germline CDR1 reads LGHDT; CDR2 reads YNNKEL (reference sequence). The trim removed 3 bases at V and 10 bases at J, leaving 6 bases unmatched. The CDR3 is made up of 15 amino acids. CDR3 nucleotide sequence: TGTGCCAGCAGCCATCCCGGGACAGGGGTCTCACCCCTCCACTTT. This translates into CASSHPGTGVSPLHF.

The genes are TRBV6-5 and TRBJ1-2; a possible D gene is TRBD1 (6 bases). The CDR3 has 12 amino acids. Trimming left V 4 bases short and J 4 bases short, with 7 bases between. CDR1 and CDR2 from the germline V gene are MNHEY and SVGAGI. CDR3: CASSSDSYGYTF. The CDR3 DNA follows: TGTGCCAGCAGTTCGGACAGCTATGGCTACACCTTC.

The rearrangement joins TRBV9 to TRBJ1-1; D not certain. Germline loops: CDR1 SGDLS, CDR2 YYNGEE. V lost 0 bases, J lost 5 bases, and 8 bases lay in between. This CDR3 is built from 13 residues. CDR3 amino acids: CASSVADITEAFF. The CDR3, as DNA: TGTGCCAGCAGCGTAGCTGACATTACTGAAGCTTTCTTT.

The V call is TRBV6-6, the J call TRBJ2-5, with 12 bases fitting TRBD2. The closer fit of TRBJ2-7 to the DNA end suggests the J call may be wrong. There are 14 residues in the CDR3. Germline V CDR1 and CDR2: MNHNY, SVGAGI (reference sequence). CDR3 sequence: CASRPTSGGYEQYF. The CDR3 DNA sequence: TGTGCCAGCAGACCGACTAGCGGGGGCTACGAGCAGTACTTC.

The rearrangement links TRBV4-2 to TRBJ1-2; no definite D call. The CDR3 is made up of 13 amino acids. Germline V CDR1 and CDR2: LGHNA, YNFKEQ. The V end lost 5 bases, the J end lost 10 bases, and 17 bases lay between the germline ends. CDR3 DNA: TGTGCCAGCAGCTTCGAAACCTATGGTGACTACACCTTC. It translates to CASSFETYGDYTF.

The rearrangement links TRBV27 to TRBJ2-7; weak D call: TRBD1 (6 bases). Trimming removed 0 bases at V and 2 bases at J, with 14 bases between. The germline CDR1 and CDR2 sequences are MNHEY and SMNVEV (reference sequence). The CDR3 loop spans 16 amino acids. The CDR3 nucleotides are TGTGCCAGCAGTTTATCGCCGACAGGTAAACCCTACGAGCAGTACTTC. Protein: CASSLSPTGKPYEQYF.

The chain couples TRBV27 to TRBJ2-7; D is perhaps TRBD2 (6 bases). Trimming removed 4 bases at V and 4 bases at J, with 11 bases between. Germline V gene data show CDR1 as MNHEY and CDR2 as SMNVEV (reference sequence). CDR3 length: 13 residues. The CDR3 here is CASSWGRGYEQYF. CDR3 nucleotide sequence: TGTGCCAGCAGTTGGGGACGGGGGTACGAGCAGTACTTC.

V gene TRBV10-1 combines with J gene TRBJ2-7; D possibly corresponds to TRBD1 (5 bases). Germline CDR1 reads WNHNN; CDR2 reads SYGVQD (reference sequence). Trimming took off 6 bases at V and 3 bases at J, with 15 bases between the two ends. The CDR3 totals 14 residues. The CDR3 coding sequence is TGCGCCAGCAGCTCGGATCCGACAGTCTACGAGCAGTACTTC. Translating it yields CASSSDPTVYEQYF.

The V and J genes are TRBV7-8 and TRBJ2-3; 8 nucleotides agree with TRBD2. This CDR3 contains 15 residues. The germline V gene has CDR1 SGHVS and CDR2 FQNEAQ. With V trimmed by 3 bases and J by 6 bases, 8 bases remained unmatched. The CDR3 region is CASSFWTGGRDTQYF. CDR3 sequence (DNA): TGTGCCAGCAGCTTCTGGACGGGGGGGCGGGATACGCAGTATTTT.

The rearrangement links TRBV4-2 to TRBJ1-5; unclear D gene. This CDR3 spans 14 amino acids. The V gene lost 1 base and the J gene lost 4 bases, with 8 bases spanning the gap. CDR1 is LGHNA and CDR2 is YNFKEQ in the germline V gene. The CDR3 loop reads CASSQGVENQPQHF. CDR3 DNA sequence: TGTGCCAGCAGCCAAGGAGTCGAGAATCAGCCCCAGCATTTT.

The chain has TRBV7-9 and TRBJ2-5; TRBD1 is a possible D gene (5 bases). V lost 2 bases, J lost 2 bases, and 15 bases lay in between. The CDR3 extends over 16 amino acids. From germline, CDR1 is SEHNR and CDR2 FQNEAQ (reference sequence). In DNA form, the CDR3 reads TGTGCCAGCAGCTTAACCCGACAGCAACCGCAAGAGACCCAGTACTTC. Its translation: CASSLTRQQPQETQYF.

The chain is built from TRBV6-5 and TRBJ1-2; a possible D gene is TRBD1 (5 bases). This CDR3 is built from 14 residues. Trimming took 2 bases from V and 4 from J, leaving 11 bases between them. Germline V gene data show CDR1 as MNHEY and CDR2 as SVGAGI. The CDR3 reads CASSYAGRFYGYTF. In DNA, the CDR3 is TGTGCCAGCAGTTACGCGGGACGGTTCTATGGCTACACCTTC.

V and J are TRBV6-5 and TRBJ1-5, with 9 positions matching TRBD1. CDR3 size: 14 residues. Looked up from germline, CDR1 is MNHEY and CDR2 is SVGAGI. Trimming cost V 6 bases and J 6 bases; bases outside gene matches: 6. CDR3: CASSANRGRQPQHF. CDR3 nucleotide sequence: TGTGCCAGCAGCGCAAACAGGGGGCGTCAGCCCCAGCATTTT.

The chain has TRBV13 and TRBJ2-1; 11 bases agree with TRBD2. CDR3 length: 15 residues. V shed 5 bases, J shed 4 bases, and the junction held 4 bases outside the gene matches. Germline-derived CDR1 and CDR2 are PRHDT and FYEKMQ (reference sequence). The CDR3 protein is CASSLSGGAYNEQFF. The DNA for the CDR3 is TGTGCCAGCAGCCTTAGCGGGGGGGCGTACAATGAGCAGTTCTTC.

DNA for the CDR3: TGTGCTAGTGGTTTGGTACAGGGCCTTACTAACTATGGCTACACCTTC. Protein sequence: CASGLVQGLTNYGYTF. V usage is TRBV12-5 and J usage is TRBJ1-2; D perhaps matches TRBD1 (6 bases). Per germline, CDR1 LGHNT and CDR2 FRNRAP. CDR3 length equals 16 residues. The V and J ends lost 0 bases and 0 bases respectively, with 11 bases between them. Drawing the rest from reference TRBV12-5 and TRBJ1-2, the complete variable domain is DARVTQTPRHKVTEMGQEVTMRCQPILGHNTVFWYRQTMMQGLELLAYFRNRAPLDDSGMPKDRFSAEMPDATLATLKIQPSEPRDSAVYFCASGLVQGLTNYGYTFGSGTRLTVV.

The chain uses TRBV6-1 and TRBJ1-2; D ambiguous. Germline CDR1 is MNHNS and CDR2 is SASEGT. The CDR3 sequence is 11 residues long. V was pared by 3 bases and J by 8 bases, with 7 bases between. In nucleotides, the CDR3 is TGTGCCAGCAGTGACCCCCGGGGCTACACCTTC. As protein: CASSDPRGYTF.

The chain employs TRBV7-2 and TRBJ2-7; the D gene is possibly TRBD2 (7 bases). Between the trimmed V and J ends, which lost 5 bases and 2 bases, there was a span of 19 bases. There are 16 residues in the CDR3. CDR1 is SGHTA and CDR2 is FQGNSA in the germline V gene. For the CDR3, the DNA is TGTGCCAGCAGCATCCGGGGAGGGGGTTCGACCTACGAGCAGTACTTC. It yields the protein CASSIRGGGSTYEQYF.

V gene TRBV29-1 combines with J gene TRBJ2-1; 12 bases align to TRBD2. CDR1 is SQVTM, CDR2 ANQGSEA, per germline. The CDR3 runs to 16 residues. The V gene end was trimmed by 6 bases and the J gene end by 0 bases; junction bases not matched to a gene: 6. The DNA for the CDR3 is TGCAGCGTCGACGGGACTAGCGGGCGCTCCTACAATGAGCAGTTCTTC. This encodes CSVDGTSGRSYNEQFF.

The V and J genes are TRBV13 and TRBJ1-2; no definite D call. V lost 3 bases to trimming and J lost 5 bases, with 16 bases between them. CDR3 length equals 15 residues. The germline CDR1 and CDR2 sequences are PRHDT and FYEKMQ (reference sequence). CDR3 region: CASSFRRQVSYGYTF. In DNA form, the CDR3 reads TGTGCCAGCAGCTTTCGTCGGCAGGTATCGTATGGCTACACCTTC.

The chain recombines TRBV6-5 with TRBJ1-4; no clear D gene. The CDR3 consists of 13 residues. The V gene's germline CDR1 is MNHEY and CDR2 SVGAGI. V was cut by 6 bases and J by 4 bases, with 9 bases left in between. The CDR3 reads CASRSEVNEKLFF. DNA of the CDR3: TGTGCCAGCAGATCGGAGGTTAATGAAAAACTGTTTTTT.

This chain links TRBV6-1 with TRBJ2-2, with 8 positions matching TRBD2. Germline trimming cut 2 bases from V and 6 bases from J; bases unmatched to any gene: 5. Germline CDR1 and CDR2: MNHNS and SASEGT. This CDR3 comprises 15 residues. CDR3 sequence (DNA): TGTGCCAGCAGTGAATTCGGGGGGGCCCCCGGGGAGCTGTTTTTT. This translates into CASSEFGGAPGELFF.

A few counts support this clone. The chain uses TRBV25-1 and TRBJ1-1; D not certain. V was clipped by 2 bases and J by 1 base, with 14 bases between them. This CDR3 spans 16 amino acids. Germline V gives CDR1 MGHDK, CDR2 SYGVNS. The CDR3, as DNA: TGTGCCAGCAGTGAAGGTGGTAGGCAGGCGAACACTGAAGCTTTCTTT. Protein: CASSEGGRQANTEAFF.

This clone was seen once. The V gene is TRBV6-5, the J gene TRBJ1-4, with TRBD1 matching over 7 bases. With 6 bases clipped from V and 5 bases from J, the junction kept 6 bases outside the gene matches. The germline V gene encodes CDR1 MNHEY and CDR2 SVGAGI. The length of the CDR3 is 14 residues. In DNA, the CDR3 is TGTGCCAGCAGAAGGGACAGCCAAAATGAAAAACTGTTTTTT. Protein product: CASRRDSQNEKLFF.

Only a few counts were recorded for this clone. This chain links TRBV19 with TRBJ1-1; D gene unclear. From germline, CDR1 is LNHDA and CDR2 SQIVND (reference sequence). The V end lost 5 bases, the J end lost 4 bases, and 11 bases lay between the germline ends. CDR3 length: 13 amino acids. Here the CDR3 DNA reads TGTGCCAGTAGTCCCCGCGGCGGCACTGAAGCTTTCTTT. Its protein product is CASSPRGGTEAFF.

The table lists this clone with a few counts. The chain carries TRBV4-2 and TRBJ2-3, with 7 nucleotides matching TRBD1. V shed 0 bases and J 3 bases; nucleotides not matched to a gene: 9. Germline CDR1 LGHNA, CDR2 YNFKEQ. This CDR3 is 17 amino acids long. This CDR3 is CASSQDRKGALTDTQYF. In DNA, the CDR3 is TGTGCCAGCAGCCAAGATAGGAAGGGGGCGCTTACAGATACGCAGTATTTT.

This chain connects TRBV7-8 to TRBJ2-3; D ambiguous. The CDR3 totals 15 residues. The ends were cut back, 5 bases at V and 5 bases at J, with 17 bases in the middle. Germline-derived CDR1 and CDR2 are SGHVS and FQNEAQ. The CDR3 reads CASSPRFSLLDTQYF. In DNA, the CDR3 is TGTGCCAGCAGCCCCCGGTTTTCGCTACTAGATACGCAGTATTTT.

The chain is built from TRBV4-1 and TRBJ1-2; TRBD1 matches at 7 bases. J was trimmed by 0 bases and V by 2 bases; bases with no gene match: 3. CDR1 MGHRA and CDR2 YSYEKL come from the germline V gene. The CDR3 is 15 amino acids. CDR3 nucleotide sequence: TGCGCCAGCAGCCAACCTAGGGGGCCTAACTATGGCTACACCTTC. This sequence encodes CASSQPRGPNYGYTF.